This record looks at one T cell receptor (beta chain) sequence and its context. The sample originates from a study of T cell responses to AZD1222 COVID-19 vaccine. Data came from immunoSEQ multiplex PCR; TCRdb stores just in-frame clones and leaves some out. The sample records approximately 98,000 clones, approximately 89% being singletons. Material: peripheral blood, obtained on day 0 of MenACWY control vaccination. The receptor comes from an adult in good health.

This CDR3 is CASSVAAGASTDTQYF. Written as DNA, the CDR3 is TGTGCCAGCAGCGTAGCGGCGGGGGCTAGCACAGATACGCAGTATTTT. V gene TRBV9 combines with J gene TRBJ2-3; D possibly corresponds to TRBD2 (7 bases). Between the trimmed V and J ends, which lost 0 bases and 0 bases, there was a span of 11 bases. CDR3 size: 16 residues. Germline lookup yields CDR1 SGDLS and CDR2 YYNGEE.